The present entry profiles one T cell receptor beta chain with its context. Trimming removed 4 bases from V and 15 bases from J, with 22 bases in between. The CDR3 loop spans 14 amino acids. From germline, CDR1 is LNHDA and CDR2 SQIVND (reference sequence). The sample is drawn from a study of T cell clones after liver transplantation. Generated by immunoSEQ multiplex PCR, the TCRdb table keeps only in-frame clones and is missing some. The sample lists 65,000 to 85,000 clones, roughly 84% occurring once. The chain combines TRBV19 with TRBJ2-1, with TRBD1 as a possible D gene (6 bases). This clonotype was obtained from a human patient who received a liver transplant. A subset of T cells may come from the graft donor. Sequencing was performed on CD4+ T cells from blood, taken 48 months after liver transplant. The CDR3 loop reads CASSTAPGQSSRFF. The CDR3 region has the DNA TGTGCCAGTAGTACTGCCCCGGGACAAAGCTCAAGGTTCTTC.